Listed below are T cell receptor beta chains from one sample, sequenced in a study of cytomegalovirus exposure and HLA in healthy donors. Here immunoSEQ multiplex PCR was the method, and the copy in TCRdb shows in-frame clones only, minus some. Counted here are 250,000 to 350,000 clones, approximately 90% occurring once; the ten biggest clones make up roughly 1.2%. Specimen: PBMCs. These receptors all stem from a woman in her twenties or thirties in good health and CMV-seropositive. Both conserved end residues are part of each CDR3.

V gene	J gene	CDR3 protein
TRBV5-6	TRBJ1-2	CASSPTGGEYGYTF
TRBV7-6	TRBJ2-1	CASSLGLPSSYNEQFF
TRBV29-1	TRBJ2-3	CSVGGSTDTQYF
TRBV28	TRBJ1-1	CASLGQLNTEAFF
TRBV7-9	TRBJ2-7	CASSITVDGAYEQYF
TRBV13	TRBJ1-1	CASSLGLMNTEAFF
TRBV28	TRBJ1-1	CATEAVAGTFF
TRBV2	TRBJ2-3	CASIRGLAGGTDTQYF
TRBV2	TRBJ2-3	CASRESTDTQYF
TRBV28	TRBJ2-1	CASITRYNEQFF
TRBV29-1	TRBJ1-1	CSVDGVPEAFF
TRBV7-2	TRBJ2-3	CASSLRGPPDTQYF
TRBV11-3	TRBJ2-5	CASSYSPGQGETQYF
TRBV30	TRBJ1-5	CAWNGGVSQPQHF
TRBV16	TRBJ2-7	CASSQIGLNYEQYF
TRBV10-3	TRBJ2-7	CAVRREGLKEQYF
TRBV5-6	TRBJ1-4	CASSLISARDNEKLFF
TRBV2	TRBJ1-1	CASSEVLVLNTEAFF
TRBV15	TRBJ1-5	CATSREPTASRQPQHF
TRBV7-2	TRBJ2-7	CASSVQTGTINEQYF
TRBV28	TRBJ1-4	CASRPNLVLNEKLFF
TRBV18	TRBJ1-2	CASSPWTGINYGYTF
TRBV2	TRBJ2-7	CASRSVGGAGDEQYF
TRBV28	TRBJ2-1	CASSRGDHGSSYNEQFF